Sequencing of this TCR beta chain was carried out in a study of Graves' ophthalmopathy and Graves' hyperthyroidism. In its sample, this clonotype was seen many times. Its matching antigen is unknown. Germline CDR1 is SGHTA and CDR2 is FQGNSA. The CDR3 contains 12 residues. V was clipped by 7 bases and J by 11 bases; unmatched bases: 10. Scientists amplified the TCR beta CDR3 regions from RNA transcripts. Second-round multiplex PCR came after a first-round RT-PCR that employed HTBI primers. TCRdb used MiXCR to reprocess the multiplex PCR reads, holding one entry per CDR3 protein. The data contain roughly 350,000 distinct CDR3 sequences, roughly 17% of them singletons. Whole-study results and caveats: Ophthalmopathy and stable hyperthyroidism were discriminated by a 13-signature model, with over 85% sensitivity and 65% to 83% specificity.

The source is an adult woman with stable Graves' hyperthyroidism. The sample comprised peripheral blood. The chain is built from TRBV7-2 and TRBJ1-1; TRBD1 matches 7 bases. CDR3 sequence (DNA): TGTGCCAGCACCAAGGACAGGCTCGTGGCTTTCTTT. This sequence encodes CASTKDRLVAFF.